A selection of T cell receptor beta chains follows, all from one sample in a study of blood T cell repertoires in COVID-19. TCRdb's copy holds only in-frame clones and misses some; the assay was immunoSEQ multiplex PCR. The sample contains 76,000 or so clones, around 90% of which appear only once. Sequencing was performed on peripheral blood. The receptors were sampled from a man aged 30 to 45 with acute or convalescent COVID-19. Each CDR3 is given with its conserved first and last residue. The D gene is left open where the match is weak. Not all rows give a size; the values are once, few, many and, for expanded clones, a class.

v_gene	abundance	j_gene	d_gene	CDR3nt	CDR3aa
TRBV27	.	TRBJ2-7	.	TGTGCCAGCAGTTCGACAACAGGGTACTACGAGCAGTACTTC	CASSSTTGYYEQYF
TRBV28	.	TRBJ1-4	.	TGTGCCAGCAGGCCTAACTCCGGGACAATAAACGAAAAACTGTTTTTT	CASRPNSGTINEKLFF
TRBV28	.	TRBJ1-2	.	TGTGCCAGCAGTGGCAGCTATGGCTACACCTTC	CASSGSYGYTF
TRBV27	.	TRBJ2-3	TRBD2	TGTGCCAGCAGTACTGGAATCGGGGCTAGCGGACTACCTCACACAGATACGCAGTATTTT	CASSTGIGASGLPHTDTQYF
TRBV4-2	.	TRBJ2-3	TRBD2	TGTGCCAGCAGCCAGGAGGCGGGACTAGCGCCCGGAAATACGCAGTATTTT	CASSQEAGLAPGNTQYF
TRBV9	.	TRBJ2-1	TRBD2	TGTGCCCGCCGCGGGCGGGGGGATGAGCAGTTCTTC	CARRGRGDEQFF
TRBV13	.	TRBJ2-7	.	TGTGCCAGCAGCTTAGTCCGGGACACCCTGCGGGAGCAGTACTTC	CASSLVRDTLREQYF
TRBV7-3	.	TRBJ2-2	TRBD1	TGTGCCAGCAGACCTACGGCAGGGGGTAGGGACGGGGAGCTGTTTTTT	CASRPTAGGRDGELFF
TRBV28	.	TRBJ1-2	.	TGTGCCAGCAATCCCTATGGGCAGCATGGCTACACCTTC	CASNPYGQHGYTF
TRBV7-8	.	TRBJ2-1	TRBD2	TGTGCCAGCAGCTTACTAGCGGGAGATGACAATGAGCAGTTCTTC	CASSLLAGDDNEQFF
TRBV27	few	TRBJ1-4	TRBD1	TGTGCCAGCAGTTTATCCGGGACAGCTAATGAAAAACTGTTTTTT	CASSLSGTANEKLFF
TRBV11-2	few	TRBJ1-2	.	TGTGCCAGCAGCTTAGTACCCGACCAGCGAGACTACACCTTC	CASSLVPDQRDYTF
TRBV30	.	TRBJ2-2	TRBD1	TGTGCCTGGAGTGATTTAACAGGGGTAACCGGGGAGCTGTTTTTT	CAWSDLTGVTGELFF
TRBV28	.	TRBJ1-6	.	TGTGCCAGCAGTTTTAACCCTTACAGGGAAGAACCCTATAATTCACCCCTCCACTTT	CASSFNPYREEPYNSPLHF
TRBV12-3/TRBV12-4	.	TRBJ1-1	TRBD1	TGTGCCAGCAGGAAACAGGGGAGGACTGAAGCTTTCTTT	CASRKQGRTEAFF
TRBV10-1	.	TRBJ2-7	.	TGCGCCAGCAGTGAGTCGCGGGACTCCATCTACGAGCAGTACTTC	CASSESRDSIYEQYF
TRBV10-1	.	TRBJ2-3	TRBD2	TGCGCCAGCAGTGGGCTAGCGGGAGTTACCACAGATACGCAGTATTTT	CASSGLAGVTTDTQYF
TRBV6-5	.	TRBJ2-5	.	TGTGCCAGCAGGGCAGACTATCCCGTGAAGACCCAGTACTTC	CASRADYPVKTQYF
TRBV28	.	TRBJ1-2	.	TGTGCCAGCAGTTTAAGACAGATCATCCCCTATGGCTACACCTTC	CASSLRQIIPYGYTF
TRBV28	.	TRBJ1-4	TRBD1	TGTGCCAGCAGTTTAGGCCTCAGGGGGCGGATTAATGAAAAACTGTTTTTT	CASSLGLRGRINEKLFF
TRBV24-1	.	TRBJ2-3	.	TGTGCCACCAGTGAAGACAGGAGCGGAAGCACAGATACGCAGTATTTT	CATSEDRSGSTDTQYF
TRBV3-1/TRBV3-2	.	TRBJ2-3	.	TGTGCCAGCAGTCGGCCAGGATTCTTCAGCACAGATACGCAGTATTTT	CASSRPGFFSTDTQYF
TRBV7-2	.	TRBJ1-5	.	TGTGCCAGCAGCTTCAGGGGCGCGGATCAGCCCCAGCATTTT	CASSFRGADQPQHF
TRBV10-2	.	TRBJ2-7	.	TGCGCCTCCCGTGCCCGGCAGGGGTCCCTCGAGCAGTACTTC	CASRARQGSLEQYF
TRBV7-9	.	TRBJ1-2	.	TGTGCCAGCAGCTTAGACAGCTCCTATGGCTACACCTTC	CASSLDSSYGYTF
TRBV18	.	TRBJ1-1	.	TGTGCCAGCTGGGTGAGGGAGGGCAGGAGGAACACTGAAGCTTTCTTT	CASWVREGRRNTEAFF
TRBV5-5	.	TRBJ2-3	.	TGTGCCAGCAGCTTTGGTGGAGCAGATACGCAGTATTTT	CASSFGGADTQYF
TRBV6-6	.	TRBJ1-4	.	TGTGCCAGCACCCCAGGGGAAGAAAAACTGTTTTTT	CASTPGEEKLFF
TRBV7-3	.	TRBJ2-3	TRBD1	TGTGCCAGCAGCTCCTCCCCGGGACAGGGGTATACGCAGTATTTT	CASSSSPGQGYTQYF
TRBV5-4	.	TRBJ1-1	.	TGTGCCAGCAGCTTGGCCGGACAGACCAAGTACACTGAAGCTTTCTTT	CASSLAGQTKYTEAFF
TRBV11-2	.	TRBJ2-3	TRBD2	TGTGCCAGCAGCTACACTCCTAGCGGGAGGGGGGCAGATACGCAGTATTTT	CASSYTPSGRGADTQYF
TRBV4-1	few	TRBJ2-1	TRBD2	TGCGCCAGCAGCCCCCGGGGACTAGCCTATGAGCAGTTCTTC	CASSPRGLAYEQFF
TRBV4-1	.	TRBJ2-7	.	TGCGCCAGCAGCCAGGGGCTGGGGACTCCTGGCGAGCAGTACTTC	CASSQGLGTPGEQYF
TRBV5-1	once	TRBJ2-7	.	TGCGCCAGCAGCGAGGAGGGGGGGGCCCTCTACGAGCAGTACTTC	CASSEEGGALYEQYF
TRBV7-8	.	TRBJ2-2	TRBD1	TGTGCCAGCAGCTTAGGTGTCAGGGGGCTTAACACCGGGGAGCTGTTTTTT	CASSLGVRGLNTGELFF
TRBV6-1	.	TRBJ1-4	TRBD1	TGTGCCAGCAGTGAAGGCAGGGGGGATGAAAAACTGTTTTTT	CASSEGRGDEKLFF
TRBV9	.	TRBJ2-2	.	TGTGCCAGCAGCGTAGGAAACAGGGCGAACACCGGGGAGCTGTTTTTT	CASSVGNRANTGELFF
TRBV28	.	TRBJ1-5	TRBD1	TGTGCCAGCAGTCCACAACAGGGGGCGAGCAATCAGCCCCAGCATTTT	CASSPQQGASNQPQHF
TRBV7-9	.	TRBJ2-5	.	TGTGCCAGCAGCTTAGCGCTAGGAGAGACCCAGTACTTC	CASSLALGETQYF
TRBV28	.	TRBJ2-2	.	TGTGCCAGCAGACCCCCGGCCGGGGAGCTGTTTTTT	CASRPPAGELFF
TRBV9	.	TRBJ2-2	.	TGTGCCAGCAGCCCGAGCGTCACCGGGGAGCTGTTTTTT	CASSPSVTGELFF
TRBV19	.	TRBJ1-5	.	TGTGCCAGTAGGGACAACAATCAGCCCCAGCATTTT	CASRDNNQPQHF
TRBV7-2	.	TRBJ2-2	.	TGTGCCAGCAGCTTGTTGGGGACTTGGGGCGCCGGGGAGCTGTTTTTT	CASSLLGTWGAGELFF
TRBV19	.	TRBJ2-2	TRBD1	TGTGCCAGTAGTCAATGGGCCGGGACAGGGCGCGGGGAGCTGTTTTTT	CASSQWAGTGRGELFF
TRBV15	.	TRBJ2-7	.	TGTGCCACCAGCAAAGCGGGCGGTACCTACGAGCAGTACTTC	CATSKAGGTYEQYF
TRBV18	few	TRBJ2-5	TRBD2	TGTGCCAGCTCATCCGGGAGGGCCCCAGAGACCCAGTACTTC	CASSSGRAPETQYF
TRBV6-5	.	TRBJ1-5	.	TGTGCCAGCAGGGGGAAGGGAGCTAGCAATCAGCCCCAGCATTTT	CASRGKGASNQPQHF
TRBV5-1	.	TRBJ2-7	TRBD2	TGCGCCAGCAGCTTCTATAGCGGGAGGGCGGATTTCGAGCAGTACTTC	CASSFYSGRADFEQYF
TRBV3-1/TRBV3-2	.	TRBJ1-3	.	TGTGCCAGCAGCCCGGGGGGGATTAGCTCTGGAAACACCATATATTTT	CASSPGGISSGNTIYF
TRBV5-1	.	TRBJ2-3	.	TGCGCCAGCAGTACTGGACAGAGCACAGATACGCAGTATTTT	CASSTGQSTDTQYF
TRBV15	.	TRBJ2-2	.	TGTGCCACCAGCAGAGTTCGGTACACCGGGGAGCTGTTTTTT	CATSRVRYTGELFF
TRBV30	.	TRBJ1-5	TRBD1	TGTGCCTGGAGCCAGGGGGCGAGCAATCAGCCCCAGCATTTT	CAWSQGASNQPQHF